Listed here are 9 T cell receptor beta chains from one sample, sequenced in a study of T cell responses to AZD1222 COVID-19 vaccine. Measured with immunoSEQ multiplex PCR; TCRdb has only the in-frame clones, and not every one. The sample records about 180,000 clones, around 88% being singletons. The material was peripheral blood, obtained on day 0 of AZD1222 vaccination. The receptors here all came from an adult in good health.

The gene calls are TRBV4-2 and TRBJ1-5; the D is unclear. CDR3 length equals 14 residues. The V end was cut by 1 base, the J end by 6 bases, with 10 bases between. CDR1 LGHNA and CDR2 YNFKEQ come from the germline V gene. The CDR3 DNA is TGTGCCAGCAGCCAAGTGGGTGGGGTTCAGCCCCAGCATTTT. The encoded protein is CASSQVGGVQPQHF.

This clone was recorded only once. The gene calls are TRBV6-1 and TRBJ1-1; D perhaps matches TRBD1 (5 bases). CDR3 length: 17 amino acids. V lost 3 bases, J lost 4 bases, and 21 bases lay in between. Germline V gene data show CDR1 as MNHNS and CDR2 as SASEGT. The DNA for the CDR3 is TGTGCCAGCAGTGACGTAGGGACGTTCGATTTTAGCACTGAAGCTTTCTTT. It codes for CASSDVGTFDFSTEAFF.

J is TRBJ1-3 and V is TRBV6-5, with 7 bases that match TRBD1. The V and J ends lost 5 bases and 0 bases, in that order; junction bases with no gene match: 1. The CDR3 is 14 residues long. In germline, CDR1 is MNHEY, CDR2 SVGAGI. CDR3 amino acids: CASSRDSSGNTIYF. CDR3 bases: TGTGCCAGCAGTCGGGACAGCTCTGGAAACACCATATATTTT.

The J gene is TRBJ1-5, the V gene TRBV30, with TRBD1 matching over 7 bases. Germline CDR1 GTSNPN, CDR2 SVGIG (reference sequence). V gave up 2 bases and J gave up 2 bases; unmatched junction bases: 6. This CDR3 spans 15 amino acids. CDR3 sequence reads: CAWSPSGQRNQPQHF. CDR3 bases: TGTGCCTGGAGTCCGTCGGGACAGCGCAATCAGCCCCAGCATTTT.

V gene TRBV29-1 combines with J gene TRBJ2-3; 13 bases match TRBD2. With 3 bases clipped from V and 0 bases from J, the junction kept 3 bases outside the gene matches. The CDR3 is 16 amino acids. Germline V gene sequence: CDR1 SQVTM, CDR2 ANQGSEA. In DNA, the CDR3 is TGCAGCGTTGACGGGACTAGCGGGATCAGCACAGATACGCAGTATTTT. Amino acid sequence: CSVDGTSGISTDTQYF.

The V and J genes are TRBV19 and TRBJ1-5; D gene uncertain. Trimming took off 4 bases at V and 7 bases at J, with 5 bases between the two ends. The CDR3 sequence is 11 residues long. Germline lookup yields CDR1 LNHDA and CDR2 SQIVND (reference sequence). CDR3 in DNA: TGTGCCAGTAGTAGCGGCCAGCCCCAGCATTTT. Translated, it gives CASSSGQPQHF.

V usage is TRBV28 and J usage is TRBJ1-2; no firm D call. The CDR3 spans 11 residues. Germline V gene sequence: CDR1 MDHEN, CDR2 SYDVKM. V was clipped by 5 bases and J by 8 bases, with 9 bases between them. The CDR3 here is CASSAGRGYTF. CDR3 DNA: TGTGCCAGCAGTGCTGGGCGAGGCTACACCTTC.

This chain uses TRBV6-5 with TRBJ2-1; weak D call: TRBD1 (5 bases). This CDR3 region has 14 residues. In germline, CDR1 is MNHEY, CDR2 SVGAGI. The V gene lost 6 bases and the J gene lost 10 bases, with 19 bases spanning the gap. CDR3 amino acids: CASSPGDSFREQFF. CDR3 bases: TGTGCCAGCAGCCCCGGAGACAGTTTCAGGGAGCAGTTCTTC.

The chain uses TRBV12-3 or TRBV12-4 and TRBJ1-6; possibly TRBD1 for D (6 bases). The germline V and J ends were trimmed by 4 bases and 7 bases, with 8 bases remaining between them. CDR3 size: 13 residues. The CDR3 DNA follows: TGTGCCAGCAGTTCACAGGGAAATTCACCCCTCCACTTT. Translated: CASSSQGNSPLHF.